Below are 20 T cell receptor beta chains sequenced from a single sample in a study of PD-1 blockade in classical Hodgkin lymphoma. Autologous stem cell transplantation was followed by relapse in every patient, and brentuximab vedotin exposure varied. Generated by immunoSEQ multiplex PCR, the TCRdb table keeps only in-frame clones and is missing some. The profile shows about 9,100 clones, 92% of them singletons. The sequencing used peripheral blood mononuclear cells (PBMCs), collected at baseline. These receptor sequences come from a human donor with classical Hodgkin lymphoma.

This chain connects TRBV2 to TRBJ1-2; a possible D gene is TRBD1 (6 bases). CDR3 length equals 12 residues. V was shortened by 9 bases and J by 0 bases, with 8 bases between the two germline ends. Per the germline V gene, CDR1 is SNHLY and CDR2 is FYNNEI. CDR3 sequence: CARRGANYGYTF. CDR3 DNA: TGTGCCAGGAGGGGGGCTAACTATGGCTACACCTTC. Supplemented by reference TRBV2 and TRBJ1-2, the full variable domain reads EPEVTQTPSHQVTQMGQEVILRCVPISNHLYFYWYRQILGQKVEFLVSFYNNEISEKSEIFDDQFSVERPDGSNFTLKIRSTKLEDSAMYFCARRGANYGYTFGSGTRLTVV.

This chain uses TRBV5-1 with TRBJ1-3, with unresolved D. CDR3 length equals 15 residues. The V end was cut by 6 bases, the J end by 5 bases, with 18 bases between. CDR1 and CDR2 (germline): SGHRS, YFSETQ. The CDR3 DNA is TGCGCCAGCACTCCGGGTCCGGTTGACAGAAACACCATATATTTT. Residues: CASTPGPVDRNTIYF.

The rearrangement joins TRBV6-8 to TRBJ1-1, with 9 positions matching TRBD1. Germline V lookup: CDR1 MNHGY, CDR2 SAAAGT. The trim removed 2 bases at V and 8 bases at J, leaving 9 bases unmatched. The CDR3 has 15 residues. The CDR3 here is CASSYHRTGAPEAFF. Written as DNA, the CDR3 is TGTGCCAGCAGTTACCATAGGACAGGGGCGCCCGAAGCTTTCTTT.

The V call is TRBV29-1, the J call TRBJ2-3; 7 bases match TRBD2. Looked up from germline, CDR1 is SQVTM and CDR2 is ANQGSEA. This CDR3 is built from 13 residues. The V gene end was trimmed by 5 bases and the J gene end by 6 bases; junction bases not matched to a gene: 8. The CDR3 loop is CSVRSGKGDTQYF. CDR3 DNA sequence: TGCAGCGTTCGGAGCGGGAAGGGGGATACGCAGTATTTT.

The CDR3 sequence: CARRQESGNTIYF. CDR3 bases: TGTGCCCGCCGACAGGAATCTGGAAACACCATATATTTT. V and J are TRBV30 and TRBJ1-3; a possible D gene is TRBD1 (6 bases). Germline V CDR1 and CDR2: GTSNPN, SVGIG (reference sequence). The germline V and J ends were trimmed by 8 bases and 1 base, with 12 bases remaining between them. The CDR3 has 13 amino acids.

This chain joins TRBV18 and TRBJ2-2, with 9 bases matching TRBD1. Per germline, CDR1 KGHSH and CDR2 LQKENI. J lost 3 bases, V lost 4 bases, and 3 bases had no gene match. The CDR3 runs to 15 residues. CDR3 residues: CASSLWDRDTGELFF. The CDR3 DNA follows: TGTGCCAGCTCACTGTGGGACAGGGACACCGGGGAGCTGTTTTTT.

V gene TRBV7-3 combines with J gene TRBJ2-1; no clear D gene. The germline V gene encodes CDR1 SGHTA and CDR2 FQGTGA. V was trimmed by 2 bases and J by 0 bases, leaving 5 bases between them. CDR3 size: 14 residues. The CDR3 sequence: CASSLDSSYNEQFF. The CDR3 DNA follows: TGTGCCAGCAGCTTAGATAGCTCCTACAATGAGCAGTTCTTC.

In this sample, this clone turned up once. The chain couples TRBV6-1 to TRBJ1-5; D gene uncertain. Germline V CDR1 and CDR2: MNHNS, SASEGT. The germline V and J ends were trimmed by 4 bases and 7 bases, with 14 bases remaining between them. The CDR3 has 14 residues. The CDR3 DNA reads TGTGCCAGCAGTGGACAAAATGGGATCCAGCCCCAGCATTTT. The encoded protein is CASSGQNGIQPQHF.

This chain uses TRBV10-3 with TRBJ2-3; the match to TRBD2 covers 9 bases. The CDR3 is 17 amino acids. V trimming: 2 bases; J trimming: 6 bases; junction bases outside the gene matches: 12. CDR1 and CDR2 from the germline V gene are ENHRY and SYGVKD. CDR3 loop: CAISEDLSGRPGDTQYF. CDR3 nucleotide sequence: TGTGCCATCAGTGAGGACCTCAGCGGGAGGCCGGGGGATACGCAGTATTTT.

As concerns this clone: An end of the junction does not agree with germline; a read error may underlie this. The rearrangement joins TRBV7-6 to TRBJ2-1; perhaps TRBD2 as D (6 bases). The CDR3 consists of 15 residues. Germline values: CDR1 SGHVS, CDR2 FNYEAQ. CDR3 nucleotide sequence: TGTGCCAGCAGCCTAGCGCAAGTCTCCTACAATGAGCAGTTCTTC. It specifies CASSLAQVSYNEQFF.

The genes are TRBV7-3 and TRBJ1-2, with TRBD1 as a possible D gene (6 bases). Trimming cost V 5 bases and J 4 bases, with 17 bases left between them. The CDR3 extends over 15 amino acids. From germline, CDR1 is SGHTA and CDR2 FQGTGA. The CDR3 sequence is CASSPSSGVGYGYTF. The CDR3 bases are TGTGCCAGCAGCCCATCCTCAGGGGTTGGCTATGGCTACACCTTC. Full variable domain (rest looked up from reference TRBV7-3 and TRBJ1-2): GAGVSQTPSNKVTEKGKYVELRCDPISGHTALYWYRQSLGQGPEFLIYFQGTGAADDSGLPNDRFFAVRPEGSVSTLKIQRTERGDSAVYLCASSPSSGVGYGYTFGSGTRLTVV.

The chain employs TRBV29-1 and TRBJ2-2; a possible D gene is TRBD2 (6 bases). The length of the CDR3 is 15 residues. V dropped 4 bases and J dropped 4 bases, with 16 bases sitting between them. Germline CDR1 is SQVTM and CDR2 is ANQGSEA. The CDR3 sequence is CSVGLGGPVTGELFF. In nucleotides, the CDR3 is TGCAGCGTTGGATTAGGAGGGCCGGTCACCGGGGAGCTGTTTTTT.

This chain connects TRBV11-3 to TRBJ1-6; D is uncertain. CDR3 length: 13 residues. Germline V gene data show CDR1 as SGHNT and CDR2 as YENEEA. Trimming took 3 bases from V and 19 from J, leaving 19 bases between them. The DNA for the CDR3 is TGTGCCAGCAGCTTGTCGGATCCCAGTGGGCTTCACTTT. This translates into CASSLSDPSGLHF.

This sequence joins TRBV11-2 and TRBJ2-5, with 7 bases identical to TRBD1. CDR1 SGHAT and CDR2 FQNNGV come from the germline V gene. V lost 5 bases to trimming and J lost 4 bases; unmatched junction nucleotides: 4. The CDR3 contains 13 residues. This CDR3 reads CASSPRQGETQYF. The CDR3 DNA follows: TGTGCCAGCAGCCCCCGACAGGGAGAGACCCAGTACTTC. Based on the CDR3 plus reference TRBV11-2 and TRBJ2-5, the full variable domain is EAGVAQSPRYKIIEKRQSVAFWCNPISGHATLYWYQQILGQGPKLLIQFQNNGVVDDSQLPKDRFSAERLKGVDSTLKIQPAKLEDSAVYLCASSPRQGETQYFGPGTRLLVL.

The chain has TRBV19 and TRBJ1-4; 7 nucleotides match TRBD1. The V gene's germline CDR1 is LNHDA and CDR2 SQIVND (reference sequence). The CDR3 has 16 residues. The ends lost 8 bases at V and 5 bases at J; junction bases unmatched: 14. The CDR3 reads CASGPGGSPWNEKLFF. DNA of the CDR3: TGTGCCAGTGGCCCAGGGGGTTCACCATGGAATGAAAAACTGTTTTTT. Combining the CDR3 with reference TRBV19 and TRBJ1-4 gives the whole variable domain DGGITQSPKYLFRKEGQNVTLSCEQNLNHDAMYWYRQDPGQGLRLIYYSQIVNDFQKGDIAEGYSVSREKKESFPLTVTSAQKNPTAFYLCASGPGGSPWNEKLFFGSGTQLSVL.

This clone was counted a single time. Sequence at one end of the junction differs from germline and may be a read error. This chain uses TRBV27 with TRBJ2-1; 10 nucleotides align to TRBD1. The CDR3 extends over 15 amino acids. Germline CDR1 and CDR2: MNHEY and SMNVEV (reference sequence). CDR3 amino acids: CAGSPGSGTGVEQFF. The CDR3 DNA follows: TGTGCCGGCAGTCCAGGCTCCGGGACAGGGGTCGAGCAGTTCTTC.

The chain is built from TRBV5-4 and TRBJ1-1; no definite D call. Germline loops: CDR1 SGHNT, CDR2 YYREEE (reference sequence). V shed 4 bases and J shed 4 bases, with 11 bases lying between them. The CDR3 length is 13 residues. For the CDR3, the DNA is TGTGCCAGCAGCCAAAGGTGGGGCACTGAAGCTTTCTTT. This encodes CASSQRWGTEAFF.

The rearrangement joins TRBV20-1 to TRBJ1-1; no clear D. The CDR3 runs to 10 residues. Per germline, CDR1 DFQATT and CDR2 SNEGSKA (reference sequence). V gave up 6 bases and J gave up 6 bases, with 8 bases separating them. Here the CDR3 DNA reads TGCAGTGCCCCTGGACCTGAAGCTTTCTTT. Its translation: CSAPGPEAFF.

The genes are TRBV4-1 and TRBJ2-1; 10 bases match TRBD2. The CDR3 totals 15 residues. V lost 4 bases and J lost 8; bases outside the gene matches: 8. The germline CDR1 and CDR2 sequences are MGHRA and YSYEKL. The CDR3 loop is CASSLTSGMAYEQFF. For the CDR3, the DNA is TGCGCCAGCAGCCTAACTAGCGGGATGGCCTATGAGCAGTTCTTC.

This clone came up once. This chain joins TRBV29-1 and TRBJ1-3; D remains ambiguous. This CDR3 comprises 13 residues. Germline V gives CDR1 SQVTM, CDR2 ANQGSEA. Trimming left V 4 bases short and J 0 bases short, with 7 bases between. The CDR3 DNA follows: TGCAGCGTTGCTCAGAGCTCTGGAAACACCATATATTTT. As protein: CSVAQSSGNTIYF.